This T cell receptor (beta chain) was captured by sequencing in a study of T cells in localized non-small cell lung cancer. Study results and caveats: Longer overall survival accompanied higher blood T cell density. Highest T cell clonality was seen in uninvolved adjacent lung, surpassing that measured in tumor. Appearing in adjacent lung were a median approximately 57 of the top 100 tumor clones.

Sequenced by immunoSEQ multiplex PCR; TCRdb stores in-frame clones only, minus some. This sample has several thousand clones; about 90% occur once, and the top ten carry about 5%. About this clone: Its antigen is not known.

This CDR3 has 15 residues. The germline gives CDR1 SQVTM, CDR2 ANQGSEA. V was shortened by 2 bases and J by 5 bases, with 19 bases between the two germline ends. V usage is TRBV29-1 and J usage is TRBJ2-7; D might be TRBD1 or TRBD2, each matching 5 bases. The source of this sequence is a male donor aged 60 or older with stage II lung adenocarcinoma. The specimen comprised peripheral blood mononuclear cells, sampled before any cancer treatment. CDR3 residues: CSVEWATGTGNEQYF. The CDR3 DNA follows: TGCAGCGTTGAATGGGCAACCGGGACGGGGAACGAGCAGTACTTC.